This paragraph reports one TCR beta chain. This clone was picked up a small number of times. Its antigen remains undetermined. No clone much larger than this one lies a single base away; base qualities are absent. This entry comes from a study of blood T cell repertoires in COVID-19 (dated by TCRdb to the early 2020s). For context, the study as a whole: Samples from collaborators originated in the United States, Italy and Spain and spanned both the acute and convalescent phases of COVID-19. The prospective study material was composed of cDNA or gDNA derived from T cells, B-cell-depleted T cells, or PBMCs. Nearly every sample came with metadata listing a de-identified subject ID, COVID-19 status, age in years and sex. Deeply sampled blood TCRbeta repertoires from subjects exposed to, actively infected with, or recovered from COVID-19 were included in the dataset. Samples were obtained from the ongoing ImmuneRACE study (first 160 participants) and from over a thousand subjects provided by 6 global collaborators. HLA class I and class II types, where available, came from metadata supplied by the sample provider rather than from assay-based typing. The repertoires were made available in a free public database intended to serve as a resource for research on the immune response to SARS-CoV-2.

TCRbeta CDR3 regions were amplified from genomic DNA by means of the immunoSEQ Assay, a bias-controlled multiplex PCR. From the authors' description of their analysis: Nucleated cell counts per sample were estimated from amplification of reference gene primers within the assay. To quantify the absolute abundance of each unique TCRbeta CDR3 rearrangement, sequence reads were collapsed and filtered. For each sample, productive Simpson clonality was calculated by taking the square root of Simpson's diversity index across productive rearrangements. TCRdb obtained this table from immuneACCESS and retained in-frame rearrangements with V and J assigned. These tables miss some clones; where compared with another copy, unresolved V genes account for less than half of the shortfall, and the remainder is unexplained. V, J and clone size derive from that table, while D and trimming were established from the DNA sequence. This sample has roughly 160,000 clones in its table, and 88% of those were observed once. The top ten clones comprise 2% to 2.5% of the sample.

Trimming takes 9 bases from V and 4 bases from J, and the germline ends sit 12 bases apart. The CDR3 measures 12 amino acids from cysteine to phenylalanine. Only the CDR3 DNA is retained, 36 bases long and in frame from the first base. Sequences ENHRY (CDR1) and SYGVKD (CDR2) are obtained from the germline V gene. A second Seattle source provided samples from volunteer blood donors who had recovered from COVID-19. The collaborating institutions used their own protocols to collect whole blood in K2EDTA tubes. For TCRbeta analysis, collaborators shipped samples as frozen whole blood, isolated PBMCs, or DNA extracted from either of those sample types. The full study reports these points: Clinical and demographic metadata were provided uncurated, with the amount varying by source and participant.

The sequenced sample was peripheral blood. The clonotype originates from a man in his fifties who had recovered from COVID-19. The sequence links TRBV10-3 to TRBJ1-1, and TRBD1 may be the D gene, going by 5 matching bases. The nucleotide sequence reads TGTGCCATTTCTGCGGGGGGCACTGAAGCTTTCTTT. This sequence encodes CAISAGGTEAFF.